This TCR beta chain was identified during a study of OX40 agonist ivuxolimab in advanced cancers. Trimming removed 2 bases at V and 3 bases at J, with 12 bases between. The germline gives CDR1 SGDLS, CDR2 YYNGEE. The CDR3 runs to 14 residues. Sequencing was performed with immunoSEQ multiplex PCR; in TCRdb, only in-frame clones are kept and a portion is missing. The table records some 44,000 clones, approximately 83% of them present only once. Concerning this clone: Its antigen remains unidentified.

Overall study findings and caveats: A proportion of nonresponders additionally exhibited low normalized T-cell clonal expansion.

Blood sampling took place at baseline, cycle 4 day 1, and cycle 7 day 1. The V gene is TRBV9, the J gene TRBJ2-7, with D uncertain. The specimen comprised CD4+ or CD8+ T cells sorted from blood, sampled in a trial of the OX40 agonist ivuxolimab. This sequence was found in an adult with an advanced solid tumor such as melanoma, head and neck, liver or kidney cancer. CDR3 coding DNA: TGTGCCAGCAGCGTTTCAATCGAAAACTACGAGCAGTACTTC. Its protein is CASSVSIENYEQYF. Complete variable domain (other parts from reference TRBV9 and TRBJ2-7): DSGVTQTPKHLITATGQRVTLRCSPRSGDLSVYWYQQSLDQGLQFLIQYYNGEERAKGNILERFSAQQFPDLHSELNLSSLELGDSALYFCASSVSIENYEQYFGPGTRLTVT.